This T cell receptor (beta chain) was captured in a study of blood T cell repertoires in COVID-19. Study context: The United States, Italy and Spain were the sources of the acute and convalescent COVID-19 samples. The cDNA or gDNA used as material had been derived from T cells, B-cell-depleted T cells, or PBMCs.

Trimming took off 5 bases at V and 0 bases at J, with 10 bases between the two ends. The CDR3 is made up of 15 amino acids. CDR1 is SNHLY and CDR2 is FYNNEI in the germline V gene. In the original analysis: By means of reference gene primer amplification, nucleated cell counts were estimated. Measured with immunoSEQ multiplex PCR; TCRdb has only the in-frame clones, and not every one. That table is the source of V, J and clone size, and D and trimming were worked out from the DNA. Of around 150,000 clones detected, approximately 84% appear once; the ten largest clones hold approximately 15%. This TCR was sampled from a woman at least 80 years old with acute or convalescent COVID-19. This chain links TRBV2 with TRBJ1-4; unclear D gene. Source material: peripheral blood. CDR3 nucleotides: TGTGCCAGCAGTCAACAATTGACAACTAATGAAAAACTGTTTTTT. Protein sequence: CASSQQLTTNEKLFF.